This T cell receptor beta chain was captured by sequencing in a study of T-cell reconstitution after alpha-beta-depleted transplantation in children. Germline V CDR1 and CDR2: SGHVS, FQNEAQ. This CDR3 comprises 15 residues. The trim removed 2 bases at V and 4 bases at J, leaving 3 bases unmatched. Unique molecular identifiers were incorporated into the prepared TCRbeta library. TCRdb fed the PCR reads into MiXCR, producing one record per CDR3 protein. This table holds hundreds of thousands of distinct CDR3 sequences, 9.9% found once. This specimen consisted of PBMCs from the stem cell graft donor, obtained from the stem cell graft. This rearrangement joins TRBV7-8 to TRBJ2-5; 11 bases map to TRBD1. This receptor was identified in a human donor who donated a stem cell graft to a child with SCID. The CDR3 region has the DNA TGTGCCAGCAGCTTACTGGGACAGGGGGGAGAGACCCAGTACTTC. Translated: CASSLLGQGGETQYF. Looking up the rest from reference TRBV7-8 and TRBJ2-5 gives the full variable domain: GAGVSQSPRYKVAKRGQDVALRCDPISGHVSLFWYQQALGQGPEFLTYFQNEAQLDKSGLPSDRFFAERPEGSVSTLKIQRTQQEDSAVYLCASSLLGQGGETQYFGPGTRLLVL.